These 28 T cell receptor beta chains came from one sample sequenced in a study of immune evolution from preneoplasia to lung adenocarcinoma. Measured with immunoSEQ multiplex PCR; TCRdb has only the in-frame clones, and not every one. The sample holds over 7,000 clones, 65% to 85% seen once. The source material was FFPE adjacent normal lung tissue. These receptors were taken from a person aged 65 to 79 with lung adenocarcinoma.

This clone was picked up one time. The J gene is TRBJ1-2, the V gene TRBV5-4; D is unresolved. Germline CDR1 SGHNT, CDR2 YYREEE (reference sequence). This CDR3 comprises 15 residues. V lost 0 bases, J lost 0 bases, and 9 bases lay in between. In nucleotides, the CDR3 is TGTGCCAGCAGCTTGGCCCGGGGTGCTAACTATGGCTACACCTTC. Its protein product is CASSLARGANYGYTF.

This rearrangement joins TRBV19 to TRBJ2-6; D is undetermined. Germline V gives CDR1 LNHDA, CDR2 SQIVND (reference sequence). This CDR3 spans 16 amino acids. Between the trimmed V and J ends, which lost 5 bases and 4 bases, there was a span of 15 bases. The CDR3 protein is CASSGGTLTGANVLTF. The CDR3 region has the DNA TGTGCCAGTAGTGGCGGCACCCTTACCGGGGCCAACGTCCTGACTTTC.

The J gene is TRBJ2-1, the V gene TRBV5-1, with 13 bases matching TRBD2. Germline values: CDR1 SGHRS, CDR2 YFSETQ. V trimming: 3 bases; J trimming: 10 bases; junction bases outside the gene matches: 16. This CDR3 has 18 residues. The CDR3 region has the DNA TGCGCCAGCAGCTCTGCCTTGGGGACTAGCGGGGCCGGGGGGGAGCAGTTCTTC. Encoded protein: CASSSALGTSGAGGEQFF.

The CDR3 nucleotides read TGTGCCAGCAGTTACTCCGGACAGGGGAATTCACCCCTCCACTTT. Its translation: CASSYSGQGNSPLHF. V and J are TRBV6-5 and TRBJ1-6, with TRBD1 matching over 9 bases. Germline loops: CDR1 MNHEY, CDR2 SVGAGI. With V trimmed by 0 bases and J by 7 bases, 1 base remained unmatched. The CDR3 runs 15 residues.

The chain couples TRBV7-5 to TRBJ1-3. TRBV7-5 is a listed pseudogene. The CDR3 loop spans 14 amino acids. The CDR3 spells CARSLIKLGNTIYF. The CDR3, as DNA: TGTGCCAGAAGCTTAATCAAACTCGGAAACACCATATATTTT.

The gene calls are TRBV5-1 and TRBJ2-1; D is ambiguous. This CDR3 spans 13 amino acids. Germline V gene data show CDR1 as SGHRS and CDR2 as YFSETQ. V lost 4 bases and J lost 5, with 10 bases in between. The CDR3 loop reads CASSPLEDNEQFF. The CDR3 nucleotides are TGCGCCAGCAGCCCTCTTGAGGACAATGAGCAGTTCTTC.

The DNA for the CDR3 is TGTGCCATCAGTTCCGACTATGGCTACACCTTC. Translating gives CAISSDYGYTF. The chain employs TRBV10-3 and TRBJ1-2, with D unclear. CDR1 ENHRY and CDR2 SYGVKD come from the germline V gene. The CDR3 spans 11 residues. The V end lost 5 bases, the J end lost 3 bases, and 4 bases lay between the germline ends.

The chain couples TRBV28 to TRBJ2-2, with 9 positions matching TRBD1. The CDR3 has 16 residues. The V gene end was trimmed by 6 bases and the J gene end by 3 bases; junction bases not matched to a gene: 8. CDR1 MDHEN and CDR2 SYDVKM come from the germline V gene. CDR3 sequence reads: CASRSYRGRDTGELFF. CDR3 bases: TGTGCCAGCAGATCATACAGGGGGCGCGACACCGGGGAGCTGTTTTTT.

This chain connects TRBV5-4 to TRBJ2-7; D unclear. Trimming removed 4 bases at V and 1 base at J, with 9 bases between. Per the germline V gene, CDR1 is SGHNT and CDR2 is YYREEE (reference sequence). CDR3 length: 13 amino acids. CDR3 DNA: TGTGCCAGCAGCCTTGTTGGGTCCTACGAGCAGTACTTC. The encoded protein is CASSLVGSYEQYF. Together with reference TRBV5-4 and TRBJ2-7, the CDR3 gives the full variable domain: ETGVTQSPTHLIKTRGQQVTLRCSSQSGHNTVSWYQQALGQGPQFIFQYYREEENGRGNFPPRFSGLQFPNYSSELNVNALELDDSALYLCASSLVGSYEQYFGPGTRLTVT.

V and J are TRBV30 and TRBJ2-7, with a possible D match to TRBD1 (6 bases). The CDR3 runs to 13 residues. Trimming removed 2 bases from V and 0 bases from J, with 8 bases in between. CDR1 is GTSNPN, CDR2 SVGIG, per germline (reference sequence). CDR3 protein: CAWSRDTSYEQYF. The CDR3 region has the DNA TGTGCCTGGAGTAGGGACACCTCCTACGAGCAGTACTTC.

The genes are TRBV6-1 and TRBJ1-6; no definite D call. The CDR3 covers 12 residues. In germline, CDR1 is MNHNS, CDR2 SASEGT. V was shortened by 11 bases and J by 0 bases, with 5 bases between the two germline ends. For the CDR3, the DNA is TGTGCCGGCGACTCCTATAATTCACCCCTCCACTTT. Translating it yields CAGDSYNSPLHF.

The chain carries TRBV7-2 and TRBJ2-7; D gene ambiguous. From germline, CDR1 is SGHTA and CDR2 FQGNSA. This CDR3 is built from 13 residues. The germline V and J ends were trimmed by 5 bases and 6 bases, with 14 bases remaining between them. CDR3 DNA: TGTGCCAGCAGCAAGGAGAGTTTCGGCGAGCAGTACTTC. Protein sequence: CASSKESFGEQYF.

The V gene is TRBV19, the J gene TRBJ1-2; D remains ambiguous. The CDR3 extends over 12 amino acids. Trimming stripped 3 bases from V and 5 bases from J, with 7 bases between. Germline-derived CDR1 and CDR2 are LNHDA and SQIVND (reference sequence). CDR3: CASSINRYGYTF. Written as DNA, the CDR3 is TGTGCCAGTAGTATTAATCGTTATGGCTACACCTTC.

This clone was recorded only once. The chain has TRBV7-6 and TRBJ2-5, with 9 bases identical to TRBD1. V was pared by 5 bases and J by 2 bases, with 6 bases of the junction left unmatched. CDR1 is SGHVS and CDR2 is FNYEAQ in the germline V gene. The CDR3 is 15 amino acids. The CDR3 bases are TGTGCCAGCAGCCTTTTGACAGGGGGGCAAGAGACCCAGTACTTC. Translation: CASSLLTGGQETQYF. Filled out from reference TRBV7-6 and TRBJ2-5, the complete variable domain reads GAGVSQSPRYKVTKRGQDVALRCDPISGHVSLYWYRQALGQGPEFLTYFNYEAQQDKSGLPNDRFSAERPEGSISTLTIQRTEQRDSAMYRCASSLLTGGQETQYFGPGTRLLVL.

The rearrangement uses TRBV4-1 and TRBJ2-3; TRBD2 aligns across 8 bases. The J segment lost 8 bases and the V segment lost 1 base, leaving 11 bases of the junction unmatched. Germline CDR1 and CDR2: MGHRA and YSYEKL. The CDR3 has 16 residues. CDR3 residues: CASSQGGAGGKGTQYF. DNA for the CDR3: TGCGCCAGCAGCCAAGGGGGCGCGGGGGGAAAGGGTACGCAGTATTTT.

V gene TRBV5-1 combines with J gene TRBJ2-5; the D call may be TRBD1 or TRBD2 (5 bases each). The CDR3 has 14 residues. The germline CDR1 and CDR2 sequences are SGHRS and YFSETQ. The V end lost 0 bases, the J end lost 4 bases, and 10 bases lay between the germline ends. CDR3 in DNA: TGCGCCAGCAGCTTGGGGGGCCGGGGAGAGACCCAGTACTTC. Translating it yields CASSLGGRGETQYF. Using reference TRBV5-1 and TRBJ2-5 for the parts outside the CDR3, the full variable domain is KAGVTQTPRYLIKTRGQQVTLSCSPISGHRSVSWYQQTPGQGLQFLFEYFSETQRNKGNFPGRFSGRQFSNSRSEMNVSTLELGDSALYLCASSLGGRGETQYFGPGTRLLVL.

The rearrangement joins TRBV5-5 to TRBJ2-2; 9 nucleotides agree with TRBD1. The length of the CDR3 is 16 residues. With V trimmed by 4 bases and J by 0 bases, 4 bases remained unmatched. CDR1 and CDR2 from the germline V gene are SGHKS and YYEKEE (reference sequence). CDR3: CASSQDRGANTGELFF. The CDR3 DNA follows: TGTGCCAGCAGCCAGGACAGGGGCGCGAACACCGGGGAGCTGTTTTTT. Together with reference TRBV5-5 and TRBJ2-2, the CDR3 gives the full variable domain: DAGVTQSPTHLIKTRGQQVTLRCSPISGHKSVSWYQQVLGQGPQFIFQYYEKEERGRGNFPDRFSARQFPNYSSELNVNALLLGDSALYLCASSQDRGANTGELFFGEGSRLTVL.

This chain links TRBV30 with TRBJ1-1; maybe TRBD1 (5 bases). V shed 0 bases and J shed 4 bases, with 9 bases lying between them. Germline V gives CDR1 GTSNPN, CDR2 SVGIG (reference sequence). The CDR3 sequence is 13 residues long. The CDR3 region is CAWSVGGSTEAFF. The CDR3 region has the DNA TGTGCCTGGAGTGTTGGGGGTAGCACTGAAGCTTTCTTT.

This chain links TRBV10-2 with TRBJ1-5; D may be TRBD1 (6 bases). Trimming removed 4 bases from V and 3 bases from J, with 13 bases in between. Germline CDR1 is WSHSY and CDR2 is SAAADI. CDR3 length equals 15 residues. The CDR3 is CASSATRQANQPQHF. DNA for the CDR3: TGCGCCAGCAGTGCAACGCGACAGGCCAATCAGCCCCAGCATTTT.

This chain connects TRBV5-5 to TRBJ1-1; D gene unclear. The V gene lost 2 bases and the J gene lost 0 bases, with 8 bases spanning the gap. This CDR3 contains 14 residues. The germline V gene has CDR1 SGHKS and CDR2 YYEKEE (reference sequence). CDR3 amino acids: CASSFFLMNTEAFF. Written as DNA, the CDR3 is TGTGCCAGCAGCTTTTTTCTCATGAACACTGAAGCTTTCTTT.

The CDR3 nucleotides are TGTGCCAGCAGCCTGGGGATGGGGCGCACTGAAGCTTTCTTT. Residues: CASSLGMGRTEAFF. The chain recombines TRBV4-2 with TRBJ1-1; D is perhaps TRBD1 (5 bases). V was shortened by 4 bases and J by 4 bases, with 13 bases between the two germline ends. This CDR3 comprises 14 residues. The germline CDR1 and CDR2 sequences are LGHNA and YNFKEQ.

The CDR3 sequence: CASSRRDRDTGELFF. The CDR3 region has the DNA TGTGCCAGCAGCCGAAGGGACAGAGACACCGGGGAGCTGTTTTTT. The rearrangement links TRBV7-2 to TRBJ2-2; TRBD1 matches 7 bases. This CDR3 has 15 residues. CDR1 is SGHTA and CDR2 is FQGNSA in the germline V gene. The trim removed 5 bases at V and 3 bases at J, leaving 6 bases unmatched.

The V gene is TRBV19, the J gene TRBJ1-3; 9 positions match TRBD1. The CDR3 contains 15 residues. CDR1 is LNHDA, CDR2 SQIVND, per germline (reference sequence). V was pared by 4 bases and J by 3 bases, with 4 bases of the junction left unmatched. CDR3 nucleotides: TGTGCCAGTAGTACCCGGACAGGGGATGGAAACACCATATATTTT. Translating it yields CASSTRTGDGNTIYF.

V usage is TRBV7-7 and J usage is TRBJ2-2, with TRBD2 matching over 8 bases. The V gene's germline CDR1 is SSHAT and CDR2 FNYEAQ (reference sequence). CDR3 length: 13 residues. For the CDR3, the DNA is TGTGTTACCGGGACTAGTAACACCGGGGAGCTGTTTTTT. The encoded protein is CVTGTSNTGELFF.

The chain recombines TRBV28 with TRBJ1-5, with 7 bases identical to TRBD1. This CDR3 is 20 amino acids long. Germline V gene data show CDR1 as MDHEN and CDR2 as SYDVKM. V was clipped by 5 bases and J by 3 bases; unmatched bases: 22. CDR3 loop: CASSHTDRLSWARNNQPQHF. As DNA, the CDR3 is TGTGCCAGCAGTCACACGGACAGGCTATCATGGGCGAGGAACAATCAGCCCCAGCATTTT.

The CDR3: CASSSDYSNQPQHF. CDR3 coding DNA: TGTGCCAGCAGCTCGGATTATAGCAATCAGCCCCAGCATTTT. V is TRBV7-9 and J is TRBJ1-5; D ambiguous. The CDR3 runs to 14 residues. Germline assignment: CDR1 SEHNR and CDR2 FQNEAQ (reference sequence). V was pared by 4 bases and J by 0 bases, with 7 bases between.

The CDR3 nucleotides are TGTGCCTGGAGCCGACAGGGGGCCCTTAATGAAAAACTGTTTTTT. Residues: CAWSRQGALNEKLFF. V usage is TRBV30 and J usage is TRBJ1-4; 10 bases fit TRBD1. Losses at the gene ends were 3 bases for V and 4 bases for J; bases not matched to a gene: 5. CDR1 and CDR2 from the germline V gene are GTSNPN and SVGIG (reference sequence). The CDR3 runs 15 residues.

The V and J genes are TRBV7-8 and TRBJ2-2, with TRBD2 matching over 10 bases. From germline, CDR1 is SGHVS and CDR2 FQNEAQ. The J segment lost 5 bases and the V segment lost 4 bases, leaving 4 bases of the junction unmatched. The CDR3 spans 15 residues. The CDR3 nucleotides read TGTGCCAGCAGCTCAAGCGGGGGGGGGACCGGGGAGCTGTTTTTT. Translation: CASSSSGGGTGELFF.